This passage covers 2 T cell receptor beta chains from one sample sequenced in a study of response to subunit inactivated influenza vaccine. MiXCR was run by TCRdb on the RT-PCR reads, yielding one entry per CDR3 protein. The sample lists hundreds of thousands of distinct CDR3 sequences; roughly 12% were seen once. Material: PBMCs from blood, obtained on the day of vaccination. The receptor source for this set is a man in his fifties who received an inactivated influenza vaccine.

This clonotype came up a few times. The V call is TRBV6-2 or TRBV6-3, the J call TRBJ2-1, with a weak D call TRBD2 (5 bases). The CDR3 is made up of 14 amino acids. The V end lost 2 bases, the J end lost 4 bases, and 9 bases lay between the germline ends. Germline-derived CDR1 and CDR2 are MNHEY and SVGEGT. CDR3 coding DNA: TGTGCCAGCAGTTACGGAGGCAATTACAATGAGCAGTTCTTC. Protein product: CASSYGGNYNEQFF.

V is TRBV5-6 and J is TRBJ2-7; 7 bases are a match to TRBD1. The CDR3 totals 16 residues. Per the germline V gene, CDR1 is SGHDT and CDR2 is YYEEEE. J gave up 3 bases and V 2 bases, and 11 bases lay outside the gene matches. As DNA, the CDR3 is TGTGCCAGCAGCTTACTCGATCGGGACAGCTTCTACGAGCAGTACTTC. It is translated as CASSLLDRDSFYEQYF. Drawing the rest from reference TRBV5-6 and TRBJ2-7, the complete variable domain is DAGVTQSPTHLIKTRGQQVTLRCSPKSGHDTVSWYQQALGQGPQFIFQYYEEEERQRGNFPDRFSGHQFPNYSSELNVNALLLGDSALYLCASSLLDRDSFYEQYFGPGTRLTVT.